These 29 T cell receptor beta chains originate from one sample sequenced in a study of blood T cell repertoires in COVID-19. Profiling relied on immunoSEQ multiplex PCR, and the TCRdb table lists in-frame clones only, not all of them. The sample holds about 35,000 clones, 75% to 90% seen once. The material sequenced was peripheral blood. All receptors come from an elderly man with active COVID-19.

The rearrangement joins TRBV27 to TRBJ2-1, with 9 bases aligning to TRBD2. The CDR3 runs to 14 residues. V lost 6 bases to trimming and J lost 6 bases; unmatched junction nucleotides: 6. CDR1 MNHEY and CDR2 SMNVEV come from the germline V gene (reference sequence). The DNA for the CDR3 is TGTGCCAGCAGGGGGACTAGCAGCCTCAATGAGCAGTTCTTC. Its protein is CASRGTSSLNEQFF.

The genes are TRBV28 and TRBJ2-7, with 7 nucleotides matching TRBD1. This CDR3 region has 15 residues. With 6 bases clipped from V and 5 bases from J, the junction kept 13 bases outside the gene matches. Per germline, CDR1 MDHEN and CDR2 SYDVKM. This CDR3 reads CASSSTTDRNHEQYF. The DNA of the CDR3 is TGTGCCAGCAGCTCCACAACGGACAGGAACCACGAGCAGTACTTC.

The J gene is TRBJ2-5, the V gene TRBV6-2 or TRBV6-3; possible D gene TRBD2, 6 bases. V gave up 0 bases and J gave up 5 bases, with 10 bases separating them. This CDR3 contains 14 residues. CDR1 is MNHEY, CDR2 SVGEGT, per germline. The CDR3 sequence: CASSYSGGTETQYF. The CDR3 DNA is TGTGCCAGCAGTTACTCGGGGGGAACGGAGACCCAGTACTTC.

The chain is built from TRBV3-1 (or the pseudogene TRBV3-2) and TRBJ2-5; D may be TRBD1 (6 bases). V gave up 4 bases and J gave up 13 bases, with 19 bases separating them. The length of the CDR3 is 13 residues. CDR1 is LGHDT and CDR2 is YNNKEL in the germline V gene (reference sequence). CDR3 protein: CASSPWAAQGGYF. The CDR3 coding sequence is TGTGCCAGCAGCCCCTGGGCGGCTCAAGGGGGGTACTTC.

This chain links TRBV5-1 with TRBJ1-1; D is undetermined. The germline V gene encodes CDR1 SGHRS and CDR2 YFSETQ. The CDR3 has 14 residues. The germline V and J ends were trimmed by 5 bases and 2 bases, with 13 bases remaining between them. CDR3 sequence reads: CASRSPGSNTEAFF. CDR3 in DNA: TGCGCCAGCAGAAGCCCGGGAAGCAACACTGAAGCTTTCTTT. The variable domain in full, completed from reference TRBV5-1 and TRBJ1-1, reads KAGVTQTPRYLIKTRGQQVTLSCSPISGHRSVSWYQQTPGQGLQFLFEYFSETQRNKGNFPGRFSGRQFSNSRSEMNVSTLELGDSALYLCASRSPGSNTEAFFGQGTRLTVV.

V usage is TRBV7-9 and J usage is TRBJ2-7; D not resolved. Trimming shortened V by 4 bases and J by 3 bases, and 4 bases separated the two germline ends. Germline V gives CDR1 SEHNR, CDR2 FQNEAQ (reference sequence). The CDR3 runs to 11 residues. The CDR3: CASSSHYEQYF. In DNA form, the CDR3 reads TGTGCCAGCAGCTCACACTACGAGCAGTACTTC.

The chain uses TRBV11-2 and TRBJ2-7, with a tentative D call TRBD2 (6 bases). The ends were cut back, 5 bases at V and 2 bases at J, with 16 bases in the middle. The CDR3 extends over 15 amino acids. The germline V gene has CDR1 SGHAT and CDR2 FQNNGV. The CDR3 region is CASSISGARPYEQYF. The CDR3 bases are TGTGCCAGCAGCATTAGCGGTGCCCGCCCCTACGAGCAGTACTTC.

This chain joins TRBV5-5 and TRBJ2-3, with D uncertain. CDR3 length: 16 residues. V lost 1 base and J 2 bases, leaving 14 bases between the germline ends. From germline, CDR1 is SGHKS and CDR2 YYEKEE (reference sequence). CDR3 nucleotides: TGTGCCAGCAGCTTGTATCTCTCCGGTTACACAGATACGCAGTATTTT. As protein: CASSLYLSGYTDTQYF.

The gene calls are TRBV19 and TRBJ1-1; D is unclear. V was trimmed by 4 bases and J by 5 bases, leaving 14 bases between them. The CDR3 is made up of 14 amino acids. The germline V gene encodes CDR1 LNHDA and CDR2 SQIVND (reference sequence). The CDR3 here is CASSTRGSGTEAFF. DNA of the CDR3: TGTGCCAGTAGTACGCGGGGTTCGGGGACTGAAGCTTTCTTT.

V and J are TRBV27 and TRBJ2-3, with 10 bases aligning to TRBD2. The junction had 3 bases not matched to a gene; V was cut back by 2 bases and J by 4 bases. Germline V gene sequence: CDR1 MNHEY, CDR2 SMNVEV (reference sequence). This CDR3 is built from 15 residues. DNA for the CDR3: TGTGCCAGCAGTTTACCGGGACTAGCGTCAGATACGCAGTATTTT. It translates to CASSLPGLASDTQYF.

Here the CDR3 reads CACKGQGADSAQYF. DNA for the CDR3: TGTGCCTGTAAGGGACAGGGGGCGGATTCTGCGCAGTATTTT. The V and J genes are TRBV30 and TRBJ2-3; TRBD1 aligns across 12 bases. V shed 6 bases and J 10 bases; nucleotides not matched to a gene: 11. The germline gives CDR1 GTSNPN, CDR2 SVGIG (reference sequence). The CDR3 runs 14 residues.

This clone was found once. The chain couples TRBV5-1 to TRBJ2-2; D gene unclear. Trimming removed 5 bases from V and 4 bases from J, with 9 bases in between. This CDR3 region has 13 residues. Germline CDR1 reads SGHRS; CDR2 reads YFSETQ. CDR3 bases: TGCGCCAGCAGTTCTAGGTTCACCGGGGAGCTGTTTTTT. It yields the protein CASSSRFTGELFF.

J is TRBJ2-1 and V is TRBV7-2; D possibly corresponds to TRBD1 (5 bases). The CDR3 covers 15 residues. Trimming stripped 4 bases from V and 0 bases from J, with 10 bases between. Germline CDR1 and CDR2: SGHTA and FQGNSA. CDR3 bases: TGTGCCAGCAGCTCGACAGCGTACTCCTACAATGAGCAGTTCTTC. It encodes CASSSTAYSYNEQFF.

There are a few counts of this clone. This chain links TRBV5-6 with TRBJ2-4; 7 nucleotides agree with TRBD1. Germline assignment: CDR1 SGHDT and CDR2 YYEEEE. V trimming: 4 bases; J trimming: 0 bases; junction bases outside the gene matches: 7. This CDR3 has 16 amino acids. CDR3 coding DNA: TGTGCCAGCAGCCCAGGACGGACAGGAGCCAAAAACATTCAGTACTTC. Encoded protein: CASSPGRTGAKNIQYF. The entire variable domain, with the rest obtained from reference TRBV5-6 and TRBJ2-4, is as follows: DAGVTQSPTHLIKTRGQQVTLRCSPKSGHDTVSWYQQALGQGPQFIFQYYEEEERQRGNFPDRFSGHQFPNYSSELNVNALLLGDSALYLCASSPGRTGAKNIQYFGAGTRLSVL.

CDR3 sequence reads: CSVQGTSSYEQYF. CDR3 DNA sequence: TGCAGCGTCCAAGGGACTAGCTCCTACGAGCAGTACTTC. V gene TRBV29-1 combines with J gene TRBJ2-7; TRBD2 agrees at 8 bases. With V trimmed by 6 bases and J by 0 bases, 4 bases remained unmatched. Germline V gives CDR1 SQVTM, CDR2 ANQGSEA. The CDR3 covers 13 residues.

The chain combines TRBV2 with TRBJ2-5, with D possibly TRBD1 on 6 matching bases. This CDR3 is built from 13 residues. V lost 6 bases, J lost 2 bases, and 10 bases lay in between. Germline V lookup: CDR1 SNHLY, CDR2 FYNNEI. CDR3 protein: CASRLDSQETQYF. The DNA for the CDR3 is TGTGCCAGCAGGTTGGACAGTCAAGAGACCCAGTACTTC.

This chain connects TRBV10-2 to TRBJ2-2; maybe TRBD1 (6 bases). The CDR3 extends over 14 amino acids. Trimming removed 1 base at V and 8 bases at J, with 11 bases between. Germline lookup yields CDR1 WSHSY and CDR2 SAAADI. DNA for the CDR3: TGCGCCAGCAGTGAGTTTGTCGGGACAGGGGAGCTGTTTTTT. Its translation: CASSEFVGTGELFF.

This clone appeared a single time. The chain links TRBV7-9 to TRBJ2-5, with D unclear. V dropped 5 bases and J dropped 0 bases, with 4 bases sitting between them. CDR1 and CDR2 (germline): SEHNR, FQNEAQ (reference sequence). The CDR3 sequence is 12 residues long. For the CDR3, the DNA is TGTGCCAGCAGCCGGGACCAAGAGACCCAGTACTTC. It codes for CASSRDQETQYF.

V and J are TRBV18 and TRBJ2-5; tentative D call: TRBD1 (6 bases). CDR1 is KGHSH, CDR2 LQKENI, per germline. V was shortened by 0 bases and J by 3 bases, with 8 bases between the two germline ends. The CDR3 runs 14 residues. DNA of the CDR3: TGTGCCAGCTCACCACCTGGGACAAAAGAGACCCAGTACTTC. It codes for CASSPPGTKETQYF.

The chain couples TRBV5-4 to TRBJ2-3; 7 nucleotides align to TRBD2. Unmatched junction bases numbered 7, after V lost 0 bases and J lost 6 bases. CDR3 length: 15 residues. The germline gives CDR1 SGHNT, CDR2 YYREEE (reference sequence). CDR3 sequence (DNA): TGTGCCAGCAGCTTGGGCGGGAGAGCCAGCGATACGCAGTATTTT. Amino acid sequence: CASSLGGRASDTQYF.

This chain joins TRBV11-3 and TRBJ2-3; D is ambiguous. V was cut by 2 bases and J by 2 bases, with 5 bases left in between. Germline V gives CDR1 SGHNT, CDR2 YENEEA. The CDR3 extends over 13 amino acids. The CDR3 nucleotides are TGTGCCAGCAGCTTATCTATCACAGATACGCAGTATTTT. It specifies CASSLSITDTQYF.

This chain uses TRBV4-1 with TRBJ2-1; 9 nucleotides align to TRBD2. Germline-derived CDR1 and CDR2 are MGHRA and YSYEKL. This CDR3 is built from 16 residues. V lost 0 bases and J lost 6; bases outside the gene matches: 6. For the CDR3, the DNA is TGCGCCAGCAGCCAAGAGCCGGCGGGAGGGTTCAATGAGCAGTTCTTC. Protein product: CASSQEPAGGFNEQFF.

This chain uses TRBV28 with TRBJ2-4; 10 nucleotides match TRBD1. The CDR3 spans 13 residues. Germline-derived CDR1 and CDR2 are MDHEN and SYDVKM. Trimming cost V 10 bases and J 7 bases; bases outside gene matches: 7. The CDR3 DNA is TGTGCCACTACCAGGACAGGGGGTAACATTCAGTACTTC. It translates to CATTRTGGNIQYF.

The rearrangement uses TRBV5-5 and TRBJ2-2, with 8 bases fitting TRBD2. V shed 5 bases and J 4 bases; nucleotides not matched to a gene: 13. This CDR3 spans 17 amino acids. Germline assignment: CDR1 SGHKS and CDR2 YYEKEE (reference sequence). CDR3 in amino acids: CASRLPPGLEGTGELFF. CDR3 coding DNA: TGTGCCAGCAGACTTCCCCCGGGACTAGAGGGCACCGGGGAGCTGTTTTTT.

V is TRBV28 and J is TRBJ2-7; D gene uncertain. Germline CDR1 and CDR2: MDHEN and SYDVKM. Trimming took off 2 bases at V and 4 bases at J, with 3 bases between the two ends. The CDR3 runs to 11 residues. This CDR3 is CASSLRYEQYF. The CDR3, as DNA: TGTGCCAGCAGTTTACGGTACGAGCAGTACTTC.

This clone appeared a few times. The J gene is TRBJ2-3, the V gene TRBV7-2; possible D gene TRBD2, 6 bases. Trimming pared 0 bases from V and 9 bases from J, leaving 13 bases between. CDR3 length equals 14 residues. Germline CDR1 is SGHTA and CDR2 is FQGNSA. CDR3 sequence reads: CASSLAGTAGTQYF. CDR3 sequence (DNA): TGTGCCAGCAGCTTAGCAGGCACCGCGGGAACGCAGTATTTT.

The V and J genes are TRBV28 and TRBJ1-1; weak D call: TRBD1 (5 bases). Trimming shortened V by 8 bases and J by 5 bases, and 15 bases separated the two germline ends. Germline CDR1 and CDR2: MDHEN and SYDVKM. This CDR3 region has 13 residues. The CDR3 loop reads CASRQGSWTEAFF. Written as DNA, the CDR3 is TGTGCCAGCCGGCAGGGAAGTTGGACTGAAGCTTTCTTT.

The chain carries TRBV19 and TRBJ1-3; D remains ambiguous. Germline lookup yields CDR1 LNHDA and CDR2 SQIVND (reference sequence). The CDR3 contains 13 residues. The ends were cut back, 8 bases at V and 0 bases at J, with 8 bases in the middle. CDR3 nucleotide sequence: TGTGCCAGTCGCATGAGCTCTGGAAACACCATATATTTT. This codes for CASRMSSGNTIYF.

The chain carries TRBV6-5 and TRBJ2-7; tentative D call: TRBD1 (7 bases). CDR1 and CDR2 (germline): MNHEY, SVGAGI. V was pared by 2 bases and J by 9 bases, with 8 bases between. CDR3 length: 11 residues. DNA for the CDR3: TGTGCCAGCAGTTACCAGGGGGGGCAGTACTTC. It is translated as CASSYQGGQYF.